This T cell receptor (beta chain) came from a study of cytomegalovirus exposure and HLA in healthy donors. Broader study findings: A later analysis linked a missense variant in DCLRE1C to the trimming of TCR beta V and J genes.

The PCR contained 60 Vbeta and 13 Jbeta primers. Method: immunoSEQ multiplex PCR; TCRdb's copy keeps in-frame clones and lacks some. This sample's table reports tens of thousands of clones. On this clone: Its antigen is unknown.

This TCR was recovered from a man in his forties in good health and CMV-seronegative. The sequencing sample was made of PBMCs.

CDR3 nucleotide sequence: TGCGCCAGCAGCGTGAGAGTACAAGAGACCCAGTACTTC. Translating it yields CASSVRVQETQYF. V gene TRBV5-1 combines with J gene TRBJ2-5; D remains unclear. The CDR3 sequence is 13 residues long. Germline V gene lookup returns CDR1 SGHRS and CDR2 YFSETQ. Trimming cost V 4 bases and J 2 bases, with 9 bases left between them.